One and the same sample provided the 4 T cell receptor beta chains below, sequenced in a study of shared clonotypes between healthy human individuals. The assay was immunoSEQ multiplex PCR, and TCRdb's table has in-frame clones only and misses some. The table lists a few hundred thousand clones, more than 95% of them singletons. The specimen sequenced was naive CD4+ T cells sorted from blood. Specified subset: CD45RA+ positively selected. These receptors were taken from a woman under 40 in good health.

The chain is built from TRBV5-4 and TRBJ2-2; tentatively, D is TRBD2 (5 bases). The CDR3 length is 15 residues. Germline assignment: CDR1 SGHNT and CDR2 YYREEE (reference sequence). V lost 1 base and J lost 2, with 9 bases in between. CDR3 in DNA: TGTGCCAGCAGCTTGTCGGGGATCAACACCGGGGAGCTGTTTTTT. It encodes CASSLSGINTGELFF. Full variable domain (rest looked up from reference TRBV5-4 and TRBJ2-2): ETGVTQSPTHLIKTRGQQVTLRCSSQSGHNTVSWYQQALGQGPQFIFQYYREEENGRGNFPPRFSGLQFPNYSSELNVNALELDDSALYLCASSLSGINTGELFFGEGSRLTVL.

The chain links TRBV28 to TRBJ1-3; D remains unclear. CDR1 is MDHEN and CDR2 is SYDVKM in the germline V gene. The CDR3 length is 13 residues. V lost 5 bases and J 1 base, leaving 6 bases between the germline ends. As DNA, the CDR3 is TGTGCCAGCAGTCTCCCTTCTGGAAACACCATATATTTT. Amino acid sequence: CASSLPSGNTIYF.

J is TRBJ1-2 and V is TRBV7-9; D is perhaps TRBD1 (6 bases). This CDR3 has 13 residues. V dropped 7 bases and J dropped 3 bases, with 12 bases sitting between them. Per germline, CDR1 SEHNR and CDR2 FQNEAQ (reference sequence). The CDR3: CASTPDSDYGYTF. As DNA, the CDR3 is TGTGCCAGCACCCCGGACAGCGACTATGGCTACACCTTC.

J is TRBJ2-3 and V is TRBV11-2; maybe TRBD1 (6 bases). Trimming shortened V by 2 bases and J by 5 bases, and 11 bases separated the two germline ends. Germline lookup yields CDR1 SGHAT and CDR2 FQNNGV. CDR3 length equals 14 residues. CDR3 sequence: CASSLLGAGDTQYF. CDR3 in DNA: TGTGCCAGCAGCTTATTGGGGGCAGGAGATACGCAGTATTTT.